This entry describes one T cell receptor (beta chain). Its antigen is still unknown. The sample is drawn from a study of cytomegalovirus exposure and HLA in healthy donors. Overall study results and limits: Later analysis suggested most CMV-associated TCR beta chains were HLA-restricted. Researchers had no immune exposure information except CMV serostatus available. Earlier analysis looked at TCR beta V segments, and most were productive about 87% or about 30% of the time. A later analysis linked 15,000 to 20,000 TCR beta sequences to HLA alleles at 0.05 false discovery rate.

The germline gives CDR1 SNHLY, CDR2 FYNNEI. V lost 4 bases, J lost 3 bases, and 3 bases stayed unmatched. The CDR3 sequence is 14 residues long. Both 60 Vbeta primers and 13 Jbeta primers went into the PCR. Clones were read by immunoSEQ multiplex PCR, and TCRdb kept only the in-frame ones, dropping some. Among 150,000 to 200,000 clones, around 84% were seen once, and the ten largest hold 1.5% to 2%. This chain uses TRBV2 with TRBJ1-3, with 7 bases lining up with TRBD1. This TCR was recovered from a man aged 18 to 35 in good health and CMV-seronegative. Material: PBMCs. The CDR3 loop reads CASSGDSRGNTIYF. As DNA, the CDR3 is TGTGCCAGCAGTGGGGACAGCCGTGGAAACACCATATATTTT.